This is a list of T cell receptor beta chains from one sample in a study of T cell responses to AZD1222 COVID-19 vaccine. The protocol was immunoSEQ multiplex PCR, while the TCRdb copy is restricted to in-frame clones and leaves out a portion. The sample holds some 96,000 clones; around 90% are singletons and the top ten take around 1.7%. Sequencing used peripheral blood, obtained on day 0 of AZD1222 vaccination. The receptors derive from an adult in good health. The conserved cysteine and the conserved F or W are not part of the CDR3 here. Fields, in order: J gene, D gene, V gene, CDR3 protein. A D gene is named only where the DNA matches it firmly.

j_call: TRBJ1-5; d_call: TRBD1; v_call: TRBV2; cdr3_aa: ASGDTGTGDQPQH
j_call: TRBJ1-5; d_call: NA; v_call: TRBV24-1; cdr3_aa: ATSGEGEGRQPQH
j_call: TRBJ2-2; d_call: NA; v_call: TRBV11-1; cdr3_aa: ASRWGKAGELF
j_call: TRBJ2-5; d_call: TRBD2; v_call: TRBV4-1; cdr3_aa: ASSQEGLAGVEETQY
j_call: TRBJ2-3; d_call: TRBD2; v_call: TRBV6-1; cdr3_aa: ASSELVAGSRDTQY
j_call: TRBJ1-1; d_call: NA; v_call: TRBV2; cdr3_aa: ASSFTVNTEAF
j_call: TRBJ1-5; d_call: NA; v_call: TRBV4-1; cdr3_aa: ASSQAFGQINQPQH
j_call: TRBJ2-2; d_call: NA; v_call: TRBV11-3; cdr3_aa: ASSLDGGVNGELF
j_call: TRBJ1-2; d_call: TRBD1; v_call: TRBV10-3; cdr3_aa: ATLQGGADGYT
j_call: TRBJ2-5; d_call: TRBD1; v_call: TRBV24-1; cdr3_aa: ATSDFGTGSREAQY
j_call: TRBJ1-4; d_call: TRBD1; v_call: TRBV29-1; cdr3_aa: SVTGASEKLF
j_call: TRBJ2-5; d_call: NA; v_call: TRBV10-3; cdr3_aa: AISESGGQETQY
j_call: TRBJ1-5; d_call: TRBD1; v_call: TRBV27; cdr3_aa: ASRNTGANQPQH
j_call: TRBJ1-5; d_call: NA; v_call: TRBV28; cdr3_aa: ASSLRQAVHQPQH
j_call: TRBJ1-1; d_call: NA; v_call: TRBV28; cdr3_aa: ASMTETEAF
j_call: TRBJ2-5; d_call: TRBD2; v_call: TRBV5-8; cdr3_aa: ASSLALAGDLETQY
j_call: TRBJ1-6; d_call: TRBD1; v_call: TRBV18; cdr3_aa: ASSPATGGSYNSPLH